The clone carrying this TCR beta chain was recorded at least ten times. The data were taken from a study of patients and donors after allogeneic stem cell transplantation. V lost 3 bases, J lost 4 bases, and 15 bases lay in between. In germline, CDR1 is DFQATT, CDR2 SNEGSKA (reference sequence). This CDR3 comprises 14 residues. TCRdb reprocessed the RT-PCR reads with MiXCR, giving one entry per CDR3 protein. The repertoire holds 150,000 to 200,000 distinct CDR3 sequences, about 30% seen once, with approximately 3.5% in the top ten. The sequenced sample consisted of blood, either unsorted or a sorted T cell fraction (not recorded which). J is TRBJ1-1 and V is TRBV20-1; D perhaps matches TRBD1 (5 bases). This receptor was taken from a human donor who was either an allogeneic HSCT recipient or a stem cell or donor lymphocyte infusion donor (not recorded which). It is not recorded whose cells these are; they may come from a transplant donor. The CDR3 DNA reads as TGCAGTGCTAGTGAACGGGGCGCGGGCACTGAAGCTTTCTTT. This sequence encodes CSASERGAGTEAFF.